This T cell receptor (beta chain) derives from a study of vaccination effects on CD4 cells after COVID-19 (dated by TCRdb to between 2021 and 2024). Study-level background: Each participant got two doses of an mRNA SARS-CoV-2 vaccine, either BNT162b2 or mRNA-1273. A total of 9 to 11 COVID-19 convalescent patients and a handful of SARS-CoV-2-naive healthy vaccine recipients were included in the full study. In the study, cultures from other donors were sequenced using the Oncomine TCR Beta short-read assay on an Illumina iSeq 100. The study compared SARS-CoV-2 spike-specific CD4+ TCR repertoires before and after mRNA vaccination in COVID-19 convalescent patients and infection-naive vaccine recipients. Paper-wide results and their limitations: In healthy vaccine recipients, vaccine-induced clones were almost all SARS-CoV-2 mono-reactive, with only 1 of 255 being cross-reactive with common cold coronaviruses. Only a small number of convalescent patients were included, and no early post-infection timepoints were available, which limited the study. Marked clonal contraction was observed in both infection-induced and vaccine-induced clones at late post-vaccination timepoints, consistent with waning T cell responses.

Here V drops 6 bases and J drops 0 bases, and the junction holds 2 bases not matched to any gene. The germline V gene supplies CDR1 SNHLY and CDR2 FYNNEI. The CDR3 goes from the cysteine to the phenylalanine over 14 residues. Only the CDR3 DNA stays, 42 bases, in frame from base 1. In the case of this clone: This receptor's antigen is unknown. Per-base quality was not reported, and no clone a single base away is much larger than it.

To identify antigen-specific CD4+ T cell clonotypes by their expansion, the ViraFEST assay first stimulated PBMC with viral peptide pools and then applied TCR sequencing. After around 10 days of culture, CD4+ T cells were isolated with the EasySep CD4+ T cell isolation kit. The absence of prior SARS-CoV-2 infection in healthy vaccine recipients was confirmed by negative nucleocapsid antibodies before and after vaccination. Each well held around 2 million PBMC cultured in IMDM containing about 5.4% human AB serum, roughly 10 IU/ml IL-2 and gentamicin, along with 8 to 10 ug/ml peptides. On days 3 and 7, half of the culture medium was replaced with fresh IL-2-containing medium. Each peptide stimulation condition was cultured in triplicate wells unless otherwise noted. PBMC were separated from whole blood using Ficoll-Paque Plus gradient centrifugation and were then either cryopreserved at -140C or used fresh. Overlapping peptide pools spanned the spike proteins of SARS-CoV-2 and the common cold coronaviruses HCoV-NL63, HCoV-OC43 and HCoV-229E. The QIAamp micro DNA kit was used to extract genomic DNA from the cultured CD4+ T cells.

The library was made by the immunoSEQ multiplex PCR assay. TCR beta CDR3 sequencing was performed on DNA from the cultured, isolated CD4+ T cells. The study's processing was this. The analysis removed non-productive TCR sequences, trimmed reads to the CDR3 region, and retained only CDR3s that were 7 or more amino acids long. The MANAFEST web app was used to identify antigen-specific clonotypes by comparing expansion in peptide wells with expansion in reference cultures. To count as positive, a clone had to show expansion at FDR<0.05 compared with the reference and with all other wells, an odds ratio above 5, and a frequency above 0.1% in two replicate wells. A clonotype was called cross-reactive if it was significantly expanded both in SARS-CoV-2 spike wells and in at least one common cold coronavirus spike condition. CDR3 similarity was assessed by Levenshtein distance with the stringdist R package, and unrooted trees were built with ape in R 3.6.1. In TCRdb, the immuneACCESS table is reduced to in-frame sequences with V and J assigned. These tables do not hold every clone; where another copy was compared, an unresolved V gene accounts for under half, and the others remain unexplained. V, J and clone size were drawn from that table, and D and trimming were deduced from the DNA. For this sample there are 70,000 to 95,000 clones; roughly four fifths appear just once. Approximately 1.7% of the sample lies in the top ten.

The sequencing used CD4+ T cells from PBMCs cultured with HCoV-229E spike peptides, collected before COVID-19 vaccination. The cell subset or site label here, explained by the study, means: HCoV-229E spike overlapping peptide pool stimulation. This receptor was obtained from a human donor who received a COVID-19 vaccine. In this chain, TRBV2 is recombined with TRBJ1-1; the central 9 bases match TRBD1. The CDR3 region has the sequence CASSWTGVNTEAFF. Here is the DNA: TGTGCCAGCAGCTGGACAGGGGTGAACACTGAAGCTTTCTTT.